This paragraph reports one TCR beta chain. Its antigen is currently unknown. This entry is derived from a study of post-analysis software for immune sequencing data. As for the study in general: Some patients lacked subtype; others had relapsing-remitting, secondary progressive or progressive-relapsing disease.

V dropped 5 bases and J dropped 3; count of bases not matched to a gene: 5. This CDR3 contains 14 residues. Germline V gives CDR1 SGHTA, CDR2 FQGNSA. The study's findings and limits: Roughly 5 TRBV segments, TRBV5-6, TRBV5-1 and TRBV20-1 among them, were found more frequent in patients than controls. Among multiple sclerosis patients, normalized Chao1 diversity was significantly below that of controls.

Sequencing libraries made from TCR beta cDNA carried unique molecular identifiers. T cells numbering roughly 0.9 to 10 million yielded cDNA molecules that totaled approximately 500,000. TCRdb reprocessed the PCR reads with MiXCR, giving one entry per CDR3 protein. In the table there are about 430,000 distinct CDR3 sequences, less than 40% of which are singletons. The source material was blood. V is TRBV7-2 and J is TRBJ2-7; 9 nucleotides match TRBD1. The receptor was isolated from a girl aged 2-10 years with multiple sclerosis. CDR3 region: CASSIGTGNYEQYF. In DNA form, the CDR3 reads TGTGCCAGCAGCATCGGGACAGGGAACTACGAGCAGTACTTC.